This T cell receptor beta chain appears in the sequencing data of a study of early T cells in non-severe SARS-CoV-2 infection. TCRdb used MiXCR to reprocess the 5' RACE reads, holding one entry per CDR3 protein. The sample has approximately 52,000 distinct CDR3 sequences; 6.5% to 9% are singletons. The CDR3 runs to 14 residues. Looked up from germline, CDR1 is MNHEY and CDR2 is SVGAGI. The V segment lost 5 bases and the J segment 6 bases; nucleotides outside the gene matches: 7. This clonotype was observed many times. The sequence was obtained from an adult who was a healthcare worker with PCR-confirmed SARS-CoV-2 infection or an uninfected control (not recorded which). Material for sequencing was whole blood. The V and J genes are TRBV6-5 and TRBJ2-7; 10 nucleotides align to TRBD2. CDR3 DNA sequence: TGTGCCAGCAGTCCTACTAGCGGGGCTAGCGAGCAGTACTTC. This gives the protein CASSPTSGASEQYF.